These 7 T cell receptor beta chains came from one sample sequenced in a study of T-cell memory formation after mild COVID-19. TCRdb passed the 5' RACE reads through MiXCR, listing each CDR3 protein once. The sample lists hundreds of thousands of distinct CDR3 sequences, about 23% occurring once. The sample comprised PBMCs or a T cell subset sorted from them (not recorded which). These receptors came from an adult woman who had mild COVID-19 (a few samples of this study predate the infection). Cell type and time point are not known.

The gene calls are TRBV2 and TRBJ2-1, with 10 nucleotides matching TRBD2. V gave up 8 bases and J gave up 7 bases; unmatched junction bases: 8. CDR3 length equals 14 residues. Germline V CDR1 and CDR2: SNHLY, FYNNEI. The CDR3 reads CASGTSEGWNEQFF. The CDR3 nucleotides read TGTGCCAGCGGGACTAGCGAGGGGTGGAATGAGCAGTTCTTC. Combining the CDR3 with reference TRBV2 and TRBJ2-1 gives the whole variable domain EPEVTQTPSHQVTQMGQEVILRCVPISNHLYFYWYRQILGQKVEFLVSFYNNEISEKSEIFDDQFSVERPDGSNFTLKIRSTKLEDSAMYFCASGTSEGWNEQFFGPGTRLTVL.

This rearrangement joins TRBV5-1 to TRBJ1-2; 7 nucleotides align to TRBD1. The CDR3 has 16 residues. V was clipped by 4 bases and J by 3 bases; unmatched bases: 12. Germline V CDR1 and CDR2: SGHRS, YFSETQ. The CDR3 DNA follows: TGCGCCAGCAGCCCTGGGACAGCGCGCGGGGACTATGGCTACACCTTC. Its translation is CASSPGTARGDYGYTF. Combining the CDR3 with reference TRBV5-1 and TRBJ1-2 gives the whole variable domain KAGVTQTPRYLIKTRGQQVTLSCSPISGHRSVSWYQQTPGQGLQFLFEYFSETQRNKGNFPGRFSGRQFSNSRSEMNVSTLELGDSALYLCASSPGTARGDYGYTFGSGTRLTVV.

The rearrangement uses TRBV19 and TRBJ2-1; perhaps TRBD2 as D (6 bases). The CDR3 is made up of 15 amino acids. Germline values: CDR1 LNHDA, CDR2 SQIVND (reference sequence). The ends were cut back, 3 bases at V and 6 bases at J, with 15 bases in the middle. CDR3 in DNA: TGTGCCAGTAGTATCCTAGCGAGAAATCCCAATGAGCAGTTCTTC. Its protein is CASSILARNPNEQFF.

V and J are TRBV3-1 and TRBJ2-3; 8 nucleotides match TRBD1. Germline CDR1 and CDR2: LGHDT and YNNKEL (reference sequence). The ends lost 3 bases at V and 3 bases at J; junction bases unmatched: 5. The CDR3 sequence is 15 residues long. CDR3 protein: CASSQGQEGTDTQYF. CDR3 DNA sequence: TGTGCCAGCAGCCAGGGACAGGAAGGAACAGATACGCAGTATTTT.

The DNA of the CDR3 is TGTGCCAGCACCCAGAGACTTAGCACAGATACGCAGTATTTT. It translates to CASTQRLSTDTQYF. J is TRBJ2-3 and V is TRBV2; D is ambiguous. V dropped 7 bases and J dropped 0 bases, with 11 bases sitting between them. The CDR3 length is 14 residues. Germline V gene data show CDR1 as SNHLY and CDR2 as FYNNEI.

This chain links TRBV4-3 with TRBJ2-5; 13 bases fit TRBD2. CDR1 is LGHNA, CDR2 YSLEER, per germline. The CDR3 covers 17 residues. V trimming: 2 bases; J trimming: 3 bases; junction bases outside the gene matches: 6. The CDR3 spells CASSQYGLAGEKETQYF. The CDR3 coding sequence is TGCGCCAGCAGCCAATATGGACTAGCGGGGGAAAAAGAGACCCAGTACTTC.

J is TRBJ2-7 and V is TRBV5-1; D is unclear. This CDR3 has 14 amino acids. Germline V gives CDR1 SGHRS, CDR2 YFSETQ. The ends were cut back, 3 bases at V and 5 bases at J, with 15 bases in the middle. The CDR3 loop is CASSSQMTKDEQYF. CDR3 nucleotide sequence: TGCGCCAGCAGCTCGCAAATGACAAAGGACGAGCAGTACTTC.